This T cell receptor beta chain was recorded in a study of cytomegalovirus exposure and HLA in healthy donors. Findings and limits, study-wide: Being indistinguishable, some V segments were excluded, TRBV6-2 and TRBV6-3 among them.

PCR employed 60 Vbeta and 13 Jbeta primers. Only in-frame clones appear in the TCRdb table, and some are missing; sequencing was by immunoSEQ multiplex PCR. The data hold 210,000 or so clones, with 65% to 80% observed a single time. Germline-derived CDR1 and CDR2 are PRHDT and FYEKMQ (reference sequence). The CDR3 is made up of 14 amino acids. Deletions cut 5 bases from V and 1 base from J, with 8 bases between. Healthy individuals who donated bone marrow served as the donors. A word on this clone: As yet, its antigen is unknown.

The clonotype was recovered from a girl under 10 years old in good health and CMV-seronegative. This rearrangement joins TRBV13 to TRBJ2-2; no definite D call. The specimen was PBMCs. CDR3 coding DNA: TGTGCCAGCAGCCCGCCGGGGAACACCGGGGAGCTGTTTTTT. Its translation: CASSPPGNTGELFF. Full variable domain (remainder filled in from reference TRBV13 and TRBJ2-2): AAGVIQSPRHLIKEKRETATLKCYPIPRHDTVYWYQQGPGQDPQFLISFYEKMQSDKGSIPDRFSAQQFSDYHSELNMSSLELGDSALYFCASSPPGNTGELFFGEGSRLTVL.